These 19 T cell receptor beta chains were all obtained from the same sample, sequenced in a study of shared clonotypes between healthy human individuals (dated by TCRdb to the early 2020s). The method behind the library was the immunoSEQ multiplex PCR assay. TCRdb re-hosts the immuneACCESS table, in-frame sequences only. Its copies lack some clones; in the studies checked, an unresolved V gene accounts for under half of them, and the cause for the rest is not known. A total of approximately 2.5 million clones appear in this sample, approximately 93% of them only once. The ten largest clones capture around 0.37% of the sample. The sample taken for sequencing was naive CD4+ T cells from PBMCs. The cell subset or site label, read with the paper, signifies: CD45RA+ positively selected. All receptors derive from a man between 18 and 35 years old in good health. Some clones in this sample may be carry-over from other donors' samples.

A note on this clone: Other DNA sequences within the sample encode an identical CDR3. The chain joins TRBV5-1 to TRBJ2-5; D might be TRBD1 or TRBD2, each matching 5 bases. In germline, CDR1 is SGHRS, CDR2 YFSETQ. This CDR3 spans 15 amino acids. The ends were cut back, 1 base at V and 3 bases at J, with 13 bases in the middle. CDR3 loop: CASSLTGGREETQYF. The CDR3 DNA reads as TGCGCCAGCAGCTTGACTGGGGGAAGGGAAGAGACCCAGTACTTC.

J is TRBJ2-2 and V is TRBV7-3; 13 nucleotides agree with TRBD2. This CDR3 has 17 amino acids. Losses at the gene ends were 4 bases for V and 5 bases for J; bases not matched to a gene: 7. Germline CDR1 and CDR2: SGHTA and FQGTGA. The DNA for the CDR3 is TGTGCCAGCAGCTCAGGACTAGCGGGAGTTGGTACCGGGGAGCTGTTTTTT. It codes for CASSSGLAGVGTGELFF.

The CDR3, as DNA: TGCGCCAGCGGACGACTAGCGGGCGCTAATGAGCAGTTCTTC. It codes for CASGRLAGANEQFF. The chain is built from TRBV5-1 and TRBJ2-1, with 10 bases lining up with TRBD2. This CDR3 comprises 14 residues. Germline-derived CDR1 and CDR2 are SGHRS and YFSETQ. V shed 7 bases, J shed 7 bases, and the junction held 8 bases outside the gene matches.

V is TRBV11-2 and J is TRBJ1-2; no definite D call. V was pared by 4 bases and J by 0 bases, with 15 bases between. This CDR3 has 16 amino acids. Per germline, CDR1 SGHAT and CDR2 FQNNGV. In DNA, the CDR3 is TGTGCCAGCAGCTCCTCTCTTGTGCGGACTAACTATGGCTACACCTTC. This sequence encodes CASSSSLVRTNYGYTF. Drawing the rest from reference TRBV11-2 and TRBJ1-2, the complete variable domain is EAGVAQSPRYKIIEKRQSVAFWCNPISGHATLYWYQQILGQGPKLLIQFQNNGVVDDSQLPKDRFSAERLKGVDSTLKIQPAKLEDSAVYLCASSSSLVRTNYGYTFGSGTRLTVV.

The chain couples TRBV6-4 to TRBJ2-7; no reliable D call. CDR3 length equals 13 residues. Trimming cost V 4 bases and J 3 bases, with 10 bases left between them. Germline loops: CDR1 MRHNA, CDR2 SNTAGT. CDR3 region: CASSARRGYEQYF. The CDR3 nucleotides are TGTGCCAGCAGTGCCAGGAGAGGCTACGAGCAGTACTTC.

Comment on this clone: Other DNA sequences from this sample encode an identical CDR3 as well. The CDR3 coding sequence is TGTGCCAGCTCACCTTTGGATACGCAGTATTTT. It codes for CASSPLDTQYF. The chain couples TRBV18 to TRBJ2-3; D call uncertain. The germline V gene encodes CDR1 KGHSH and CDR2 LQKENI. V lost 3 bases and J lost 6, with 4 bases in between. The CDR3 length is 11 residues.

The genes are TRBV6-1 and TRBJ2-4, with 7 positions matching TRBD2. Germline V lookup: CDR1 MNHNS, CDR2 SASEGT. The J segment lost 0 bases and the V segment lost 2 bases, leaving 7 bases of the junction unmatched. This CDR3 has 17 amino acids. The CDR3 DNA sequence: TGTGCCAGCAGTGAATGGGGAGGGGTACTAGCCAAAAACATTCAGTACTTC. Encoded protein: CASSEWGGVLAKNIQYF.

The chain employs TRBV5-4 and TRBJ2-1; 9 bases match TRBD1. Germline V CDR1 and CDR2: SGHNT, YYREEE (reference sequence). The junction had 7 bases not matched to a gene; V was cut back by 5 bases and J by 4 bases. This CDR3 region has 15 residues. The CDR3 loop is CASSYGTGSYNEQFF. CDR3 DNA sequence: TGTGCCAGCAGTTACGGGACAGGGTCATACAATGAGCAGTTCTTC. The whole variable domain, remainder taken from reference TRBV5-4 and TRBJ2-1, is ETGVTQSPTHLIKTRGQQVTLRCSSQSGHNTVSWYQQALGQGPQFIFQYYREEENGRGNFPPRFSGLQFPNYSSELNVNALELDDSALYLCASSYGTGSYNEQFFGPGTRLTVL.

With respect to this clone: Within the sample, other DNA sequences also encode this same CDR3. The rearrangement links TRBV5-1 to TRBJ1-1, with TRBD1 as a possible D gene (6 bases). This CDR3 spans 14 amino acids. Germline loops: CDR1 SGHRS, CDR2 YFSETQ. V lost 4 bases and J lost 1, with 11 bases in between. CDR3 sequence (DNA): TGCGCCAGCAGCATACAGGGAGGGAACACTGAAGCTTTCTTT. Protein sequence: CASSIQGGNTEAFF.

The rearrangement joins TRBV14 to TRBJ2-1, with a possible D match to TRBD2 (5 bases). This CDR3 spans 17 amino acids. Trimming shortened V by 0 bases and J by 1 base, and 13 bases separated the two germline ends. CDR1 is SGHDN and CDR2 is FVKESK in the germline V gene. The CDR3 reads CASSQDSAGLSYNEQFF. CDR3 DNA sequence: TGTGCCAGCAGCCAAGATTCGGCGGGCCTTTCCTACAATGAGCAGTTCTTC. The full variable domain, completed using reference TRBV14 and TRBJ2-1, is EAGVTQFPSHSVIEKGQTVTLRCDPISGHDNLYWYRRVMGKEIKFLLHFVKESKQDESGMPNNRFLAERTGGTYSTLKVQPAELEDSGVYFCASSQDSAGLSYNEQFFGPGTRLTVL.

This chain links TRBV6-5 with TRBJ2-7, with 7 bases fitting TRBD1. The J segment lost 7 bases and the V segment lost 6 bases, leaving 12 bases of the junction unmatched. Germline CDR1 and CDR2: MNHEY and SVGAGI. CDR3 size: 14 residues. CDR3 DNA: TGTGCCAGCAGCCCTCGACAGGGCCGGGAAGAGCAGTACTTC. Encoded protein: CASSPRQGREEQYF.

The chain joins TRBV6-5 to TRBJ1-5; D remains unclear. Germline V gene lookup returns CDR1 MNHEY and CDR2 SVGAGI. Trimming cost V 0 bases and J 7 bases, with 10 bases left between them. This CDR3 is 14 amino acids long. The CDR3 loop reads CASSYSMGRQPQHF. The CDR3 nucleotides read TGTGCCAGCAGTTACTCGATGGGCAGGCAGCCCCAGCATTTT.

The rearrangement links TRBV5-6 to TRBJ2-1; TRBD2 aligns across 10 bases. The CDR3 loop spans 15 amino acids. V gave up 2 bases and J gave up 8 bases; unmatched junction bases: 7. Germline V gene data show CDR1 as SGHDT and CDR2 as YYEEEE. The CDR3 spells CASSFAGTSVDEQFF. DNA of the CDR3: TGTGCCAGCAGCTTTGCCGGGACTAGCGTTGATGAGCAGTTCTTC.

The V and J genes are TRBV27 and TRBJ2-4, with D possibly TRBD2 on 5 matching bases. Germline V CDR1 and CDR2: MNHEY, SMNVEV (reference sequence). The V gene lost 5 bases and the J gene lost 7 bases, with 18 bases spanning the gap. CDR3 length: 15 amino acids. The CDR3 coding sequence is TGTGCCAGCAGTACCTCGGGCGGGCTCGGGAACATTCAGTACTTC. It translates to CASSTSGGLGNIQYF.

The rearrangement joins TRBV7-3 to TRBJ2-2; a weak D match, TRBD1 (6 bases). Germline loops: CDR1 SGHTA, CDR2 FQGTGA. The CDR3 consists of 14 residues. Trimming shortened V by 3 bases and J by 8 bases, and 13 bases separated the two germline ends. The CDR3 nucleotides read TGTGCCAGCAGCTTCTCAGGGGTGTTGGGGGAGCTGTTTTTT. Its protein product is CASSFSGVLGELFF.

This chain uses TRBV27 with TRBJ2-3; D is undetermined. This CDR3 is built from 15 residues. Germline V CDR1 and CDR2: MNHEY, SMNVEV (reference sequence). Trimming took 6 bases from V and 1 from J, leaving 14 bases between them. CDR3 nucleotides: TGTGCCAGCAGACCTGTTCGCCTCGGCACAGATACGCAGTATTTT. Translating gives CASRPVRLGTDTQYF.

The CDR3 sequence: CASSYSFGTANYGYTF. The CDR3, as DNA: TGCGCCAGCAGCTACTCTTTCGGGACCGCTAACTATGGCTACACCTTC. The rearrangement links TRBV5-1 to TRBJ1-2; D is possibly TRBD1 (5 bases). CDR3 length: 16 amino acids. The germline gives CDR1 SGHRS, CDR2 YFSETQ. V was cut by 3 bases and J by 0 bases, with 15 bases left in between.

This clone showed up just once. The gene calls are TRBV9 and TRBJ2-5; TRBD2 agrees at 7 bases. This CDR3 is 15 amino acids long. Trimming cost V 0 bases and J 1 base; bases outside gene matches: 3. Germline assignment: CDR1 SGDLS and CDR2 YYNGEE. The CDR3 nucleotides read TGTGCCAGCAGCGTAGGGGAGGGGCCCCAAGAGACCCAGTACTTC. Translated, it gives CASSVGEGPQETQYF.

The J gene is TRBJ2-2, the V gene TRBV28; D gene ambiguous. V lost 2 bases and J 4 bases, leaving 8 bases between the germline ends. CDR3 length: 14 amino acids. Germline loops: CDR1 MDHEN, CDR2 SYDVKM. The chain's CDR3 is CASSLGPSTGELFF. CDR3 DNA sequence: TGTGCCAGCAGTTTAGGGCCCTCCACCGGGGAGCTGTTTTTT.